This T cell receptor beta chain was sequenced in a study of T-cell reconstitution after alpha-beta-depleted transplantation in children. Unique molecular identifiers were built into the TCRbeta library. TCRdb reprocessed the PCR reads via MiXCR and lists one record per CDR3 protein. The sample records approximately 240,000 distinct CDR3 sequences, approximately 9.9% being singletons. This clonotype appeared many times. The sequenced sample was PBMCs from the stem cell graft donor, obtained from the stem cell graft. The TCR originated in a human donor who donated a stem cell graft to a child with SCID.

CDR3 nucleotides: TGTGCCAGCCATTATCAGGGGGACACTGAAGCTTTCTTT. Amino acid sequence: CASHYQGDTEAFF. The rearrangement links TRBV2 to TRBJ1-1; TRBD1 agrees at 7 bases. CDR1 is SNHLY, CDR2 FYNNEI, per germline. There are 13 residues in the CDR3. V lost 8 bases, J lost 3 bases, and 6 bases stayed unmatched.